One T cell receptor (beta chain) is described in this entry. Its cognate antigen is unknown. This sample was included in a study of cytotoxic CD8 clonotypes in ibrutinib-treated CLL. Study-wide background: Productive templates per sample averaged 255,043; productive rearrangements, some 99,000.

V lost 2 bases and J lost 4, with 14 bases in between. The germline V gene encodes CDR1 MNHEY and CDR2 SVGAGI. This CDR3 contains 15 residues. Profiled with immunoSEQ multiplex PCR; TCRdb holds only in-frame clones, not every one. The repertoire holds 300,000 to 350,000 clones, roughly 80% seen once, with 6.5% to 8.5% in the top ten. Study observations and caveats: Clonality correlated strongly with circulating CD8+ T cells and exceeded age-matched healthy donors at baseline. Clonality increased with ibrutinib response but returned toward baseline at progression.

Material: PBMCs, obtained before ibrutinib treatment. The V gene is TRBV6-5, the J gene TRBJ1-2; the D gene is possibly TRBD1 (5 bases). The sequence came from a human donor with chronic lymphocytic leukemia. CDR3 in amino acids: CASSYGALGSYGYTF. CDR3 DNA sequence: TGTGCCAGCAGTTACGGGGCCTTGGGATCCTATGGCTACACCTTC.